This T cell receptor beta chain was captured by sequencing in a study of tumor-infiltrating lymphocytes in oesophageal squamous cell carcinoma (dated by TCRdb to 2016 to 2018). Libraries came from PCR. The listed sequencing device is Illumina HiSeq 2000. TCRdb reran the public reads through fastp at Q25 and MiXCR, keeping productive beta chains. CDR3 protein duplicates are merged, each entry listing the most common genes and DNA. The sample table records tens of thousands of distinct CDR3 sequences; about 40% of these occur just once. Jointly, the top ten make up 23% of the sample. This clonotype was observed many times. The antigen it binds to is not known. No qualities accompany the bases; no much larger clone lies one base away. The CDR3 contains 14 residues, cysteine and phenylalanine counted. Only the CDR3 portion is preserved as DNA: 42 bases, with reading frame beginning at the first base. A distance of 13 bases separates the germline ends of V and J, which lose 8 bases and 0 bases respectively. From a lookup of the germline V gene (reference sequence), CDR1 and CDR2 are SEHNR and FQNEAQ.

The V and J genes are TRBV7-9 and TRBJ1-1; the D segment cannot be called with confidence. Sequencing input: esophageal tumor tissue. The origin of this receptor is a male donor with esophageal squamous cell carcinoma. The bases read TGTGCCAGCGATGGTGTGGCGTTGAACACTGAAGCTTTCTTT. This translates into CASDGVALNTEAFF.